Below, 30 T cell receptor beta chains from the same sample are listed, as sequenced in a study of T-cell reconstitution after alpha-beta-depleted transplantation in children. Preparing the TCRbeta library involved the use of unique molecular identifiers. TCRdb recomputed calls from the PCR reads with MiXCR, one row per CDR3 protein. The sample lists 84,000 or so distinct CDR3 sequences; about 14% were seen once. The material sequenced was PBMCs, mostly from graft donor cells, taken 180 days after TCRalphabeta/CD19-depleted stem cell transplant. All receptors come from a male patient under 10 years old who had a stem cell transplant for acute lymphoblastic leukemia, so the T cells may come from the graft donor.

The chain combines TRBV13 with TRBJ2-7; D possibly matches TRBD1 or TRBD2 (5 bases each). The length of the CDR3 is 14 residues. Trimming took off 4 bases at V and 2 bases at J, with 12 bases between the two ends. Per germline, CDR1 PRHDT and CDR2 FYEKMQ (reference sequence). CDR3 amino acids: CASSSRDGAYEQYF. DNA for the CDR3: TGTGCCAGCAGCTCCCGGGACGGAGCCTACGAGCAGTACTTC.

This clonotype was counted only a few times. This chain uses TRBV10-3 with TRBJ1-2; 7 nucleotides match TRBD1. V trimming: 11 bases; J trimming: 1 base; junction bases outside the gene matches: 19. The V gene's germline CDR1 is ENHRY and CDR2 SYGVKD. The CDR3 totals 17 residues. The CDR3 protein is CASEGLRTGLLNYGYTF. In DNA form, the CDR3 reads TGTGCCTCCGAGGGCCTTAGGACAGGATTACTTAACTATGGCTACACCTTC.

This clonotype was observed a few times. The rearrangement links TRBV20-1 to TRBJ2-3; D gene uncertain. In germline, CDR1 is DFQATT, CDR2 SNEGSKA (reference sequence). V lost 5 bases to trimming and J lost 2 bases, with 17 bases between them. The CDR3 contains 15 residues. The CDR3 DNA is TGCAGTGCTCCCAAGAAGGACCTCTCCACAGATACGCAGTATTTT. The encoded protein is CSAPKKDLSTDTQYF.

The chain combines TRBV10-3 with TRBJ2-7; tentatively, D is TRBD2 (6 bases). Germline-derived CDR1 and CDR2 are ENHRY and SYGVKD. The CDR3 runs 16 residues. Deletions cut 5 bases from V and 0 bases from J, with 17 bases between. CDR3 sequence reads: CAISRLARPSSYEQYF. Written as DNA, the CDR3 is TGTGCCATCAGTAGGCTAGCGCGACCGAGCTCCTACGAGCAGTACTTC.

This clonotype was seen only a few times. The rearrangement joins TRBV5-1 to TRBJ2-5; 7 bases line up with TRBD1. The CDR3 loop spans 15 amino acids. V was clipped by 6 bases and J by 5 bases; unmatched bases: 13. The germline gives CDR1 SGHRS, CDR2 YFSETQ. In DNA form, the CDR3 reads TGCGCCAGCAAAGACAGGGTCCCCCTCCAGGAGACCCAGTACTTC. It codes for CASKDRVPLQETQYF. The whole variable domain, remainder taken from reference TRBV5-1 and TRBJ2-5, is KAGVTQTPRYLIKTRGQQVTLSCSPISGHRSVSWYQQTPGQGLQFLFEYFSETQRNKGNFPGRFSGRQFSNSRSEMNVSTLELGDSALYLCASKDRVPLQETQYFGPGTRLLVL.

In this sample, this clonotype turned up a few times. CDR3 loop: CASSGGLSDFLNTEAFF. The DNA of the CDR3 is TGCGCCAGCAGTGGAGGGCTTTCGGATTTCTTGAACACTGAAGCTTTCTTT. The chain recombines TRBV10-2 with TRBJ1-1; the D is unclear. The germline gives CDR1 WSHSY, CDR2 SAAADI. CDR3 length equals 17 residues. Deletions cut 4 bases from V and 0 bases from J, with 18 bases between.

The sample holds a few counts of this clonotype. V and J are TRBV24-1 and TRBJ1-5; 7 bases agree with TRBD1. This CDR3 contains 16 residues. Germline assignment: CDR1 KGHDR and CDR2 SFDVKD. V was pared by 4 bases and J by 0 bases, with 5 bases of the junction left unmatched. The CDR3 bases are TGTGCCACCAGTGACGGTACAGGGGATAGCAATCAGCCCCAGCATTTT. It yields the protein CATSDGTGDSNQPQHF.

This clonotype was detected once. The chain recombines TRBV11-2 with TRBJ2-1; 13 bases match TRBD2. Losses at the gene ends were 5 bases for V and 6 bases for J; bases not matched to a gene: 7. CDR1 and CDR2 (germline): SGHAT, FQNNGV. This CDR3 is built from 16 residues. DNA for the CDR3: TGTGCCAGCAGCCCGTGGACTAGCGGGGGTATCAATGAGCAGTTCTTC. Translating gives CASSPWTSGGINEQFF.

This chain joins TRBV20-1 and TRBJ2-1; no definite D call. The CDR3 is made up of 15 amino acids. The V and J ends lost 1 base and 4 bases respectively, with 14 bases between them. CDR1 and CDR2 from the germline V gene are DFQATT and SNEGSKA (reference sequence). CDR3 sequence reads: CSARARQERYNEQFF. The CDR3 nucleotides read TGCAGTGCTAGAGCCCGGCAGGAACGATACAATGAGCAGTTCTTC.

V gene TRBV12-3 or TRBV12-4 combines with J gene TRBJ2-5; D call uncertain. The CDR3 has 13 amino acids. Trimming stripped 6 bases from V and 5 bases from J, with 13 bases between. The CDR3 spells CASRLTPIETQYF. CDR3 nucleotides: TGTGCCAGCAGACTCACGCCGATCGAGACCCAGTACTTC.

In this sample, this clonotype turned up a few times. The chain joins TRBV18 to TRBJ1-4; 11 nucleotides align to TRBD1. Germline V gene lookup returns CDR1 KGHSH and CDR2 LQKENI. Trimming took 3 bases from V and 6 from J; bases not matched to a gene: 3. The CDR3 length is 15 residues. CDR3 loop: CASSPPGQGDEKLFF. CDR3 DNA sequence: TGTGCCAGCTCACCCCCGGGACAGGGGGATGAAAAACTGTTTTTT.

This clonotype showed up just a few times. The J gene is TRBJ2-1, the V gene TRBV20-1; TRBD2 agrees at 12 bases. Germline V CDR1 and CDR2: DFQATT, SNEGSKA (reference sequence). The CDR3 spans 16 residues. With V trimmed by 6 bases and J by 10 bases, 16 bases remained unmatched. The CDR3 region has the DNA TGCAGTGCCGATAGGGGCGCTAGCGGGAGGGCCGGGGAGCAGTTCTTC. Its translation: CSADRGASGRAGEQFF.

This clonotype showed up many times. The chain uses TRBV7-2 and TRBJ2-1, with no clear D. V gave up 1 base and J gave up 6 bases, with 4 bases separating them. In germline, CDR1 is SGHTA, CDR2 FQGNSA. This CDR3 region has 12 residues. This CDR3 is CASSLVFNEQFF. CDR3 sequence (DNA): TGTGCCAGCAGCTTAGTATTCAATGAGCAGTTCTTC.

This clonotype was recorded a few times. The CDR3 bases are TGCGCCAGCAGCTCGAGCCTACGAGCCGGGGCGGAACCCCTCCACTTT. It specifies CASSSSLRAGAEPLHF. This chain connects TRBV5-1 to TRBJ1-6, with a tentative D call TRBD1 (5 bases). V was shortened by 3 bases and J by 12 bases, with 22 bases between the two germline ends. Germline loops: CDR1 SGHRS, CDR2 YFSETQ. The CDR3 sequence is 16 residues long.

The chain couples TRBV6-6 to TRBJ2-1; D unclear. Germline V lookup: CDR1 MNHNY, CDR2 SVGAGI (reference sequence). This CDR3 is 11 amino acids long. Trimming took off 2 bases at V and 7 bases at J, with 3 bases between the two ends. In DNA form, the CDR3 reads TGTGCCAGCAGTTACGGGAATGAGCAGTTCTTC. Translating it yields CASSYGNEQFF.

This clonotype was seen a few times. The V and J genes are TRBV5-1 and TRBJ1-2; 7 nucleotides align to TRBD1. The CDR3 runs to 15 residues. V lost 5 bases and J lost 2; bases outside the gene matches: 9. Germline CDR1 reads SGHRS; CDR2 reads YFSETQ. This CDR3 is CASRGDSVANYGYTF. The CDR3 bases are TGCGCCAGCAGAGGGGACAGCGTGGCCAACTATGGCTACACCTTC.

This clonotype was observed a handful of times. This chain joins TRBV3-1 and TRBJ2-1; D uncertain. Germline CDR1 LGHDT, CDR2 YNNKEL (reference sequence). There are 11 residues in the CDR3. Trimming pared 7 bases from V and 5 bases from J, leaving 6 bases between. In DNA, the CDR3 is TGTGCCAGCACGTTCGACAATGAGCAGTTCTTC. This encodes CASTFDNEQFF.

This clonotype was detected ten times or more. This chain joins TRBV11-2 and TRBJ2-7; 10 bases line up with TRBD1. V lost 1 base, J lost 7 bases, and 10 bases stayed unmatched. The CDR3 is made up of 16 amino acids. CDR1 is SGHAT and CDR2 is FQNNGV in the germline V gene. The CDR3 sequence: CASSLAWDRGLREQYF. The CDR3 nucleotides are TGTGCCAGCAGCTTAGCCTGGGACAGGGGCTTGAGGGAGCAGTACTTC.

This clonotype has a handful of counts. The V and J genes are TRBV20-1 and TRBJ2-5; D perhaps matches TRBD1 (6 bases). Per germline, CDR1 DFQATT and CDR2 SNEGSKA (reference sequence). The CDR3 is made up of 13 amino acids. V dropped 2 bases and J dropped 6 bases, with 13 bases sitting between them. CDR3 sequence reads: CSARQGFPKTQYF. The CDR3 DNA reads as TGCAGTGCTAGACAGGGGTTTCCGAAGACCCAGTACTTC.

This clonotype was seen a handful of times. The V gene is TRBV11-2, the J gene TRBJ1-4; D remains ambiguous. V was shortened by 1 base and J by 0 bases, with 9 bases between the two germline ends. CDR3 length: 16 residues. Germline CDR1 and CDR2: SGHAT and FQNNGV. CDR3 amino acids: CASSLVGRTTNEKLFF. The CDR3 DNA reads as TGTGCCAGCAGCTTAGTCGGCAGAACAACTAATGAAAAACTGTTTTTT.

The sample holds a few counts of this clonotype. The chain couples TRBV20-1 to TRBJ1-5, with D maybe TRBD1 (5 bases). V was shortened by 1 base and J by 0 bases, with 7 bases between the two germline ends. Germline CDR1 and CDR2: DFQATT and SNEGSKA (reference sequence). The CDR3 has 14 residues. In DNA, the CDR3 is TGCAGTGCTAGAGCGGGGGGTAGCAATCAGCCCCAGCATTTT. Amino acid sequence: CSARAGGSNQPQHF.

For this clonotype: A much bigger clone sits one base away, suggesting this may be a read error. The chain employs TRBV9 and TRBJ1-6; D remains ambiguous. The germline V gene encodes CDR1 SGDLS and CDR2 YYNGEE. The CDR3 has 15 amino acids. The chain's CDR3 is CTSSVATVLNSPLHF. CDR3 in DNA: TGTACCAGCAGCGTAGCTACGGTCTTAAATTCACCCCTCCACTTT. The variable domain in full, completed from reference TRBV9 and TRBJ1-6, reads DSGVTQTPKHLITATGQRVTLRCSPRSGDLSVYWYQQSLDQGLQFLIQYYNGEERAKGNILERFSAQQFPDLHSELNLSSLELGDSALYFCTSSVATVLNSPLHFGNGTRLTVT.

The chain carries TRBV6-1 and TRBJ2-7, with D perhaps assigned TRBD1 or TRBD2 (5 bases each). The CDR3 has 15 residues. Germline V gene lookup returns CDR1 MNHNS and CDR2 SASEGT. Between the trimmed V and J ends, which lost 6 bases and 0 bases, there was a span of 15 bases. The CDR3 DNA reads TGTGCCAGCAGCCTGGGACCGCCGAGCTCCTACGAGCAGTACTTC. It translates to CASSLGPPSSYEQYF.

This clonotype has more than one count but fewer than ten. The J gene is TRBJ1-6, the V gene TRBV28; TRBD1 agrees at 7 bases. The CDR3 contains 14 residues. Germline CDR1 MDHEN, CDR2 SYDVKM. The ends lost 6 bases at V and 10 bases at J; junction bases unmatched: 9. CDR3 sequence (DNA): TGTGCCAGCAGCCACAGGGGTGTGGGATCACCCCTCCACTTT. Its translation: CASSHRGVGSPLHF.

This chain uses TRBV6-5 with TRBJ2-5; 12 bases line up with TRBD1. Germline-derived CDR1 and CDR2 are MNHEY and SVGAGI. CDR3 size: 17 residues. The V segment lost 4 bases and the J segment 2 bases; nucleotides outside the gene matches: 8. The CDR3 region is CASSSNGDRGRQETQYF. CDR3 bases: TGTGCCAGCAGTTCAAATGGGGACAGGGGGCGTCAAGAGACCCAGTACTTC.

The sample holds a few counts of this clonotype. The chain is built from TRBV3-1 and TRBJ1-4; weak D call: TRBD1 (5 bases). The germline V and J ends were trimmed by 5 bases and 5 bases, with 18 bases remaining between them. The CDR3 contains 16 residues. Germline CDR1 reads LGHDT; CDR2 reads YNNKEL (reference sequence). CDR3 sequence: CASSLNSGGSNEKLFF. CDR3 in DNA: TGTGCCAGCAGCTTAAACTCGGGGGGATCGAATGAAAAACTGTTTTTT.

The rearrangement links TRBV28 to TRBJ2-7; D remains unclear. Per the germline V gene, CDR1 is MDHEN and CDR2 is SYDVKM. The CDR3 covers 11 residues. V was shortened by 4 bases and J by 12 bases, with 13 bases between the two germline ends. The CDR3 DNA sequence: TGTGCCAGCAGTTCCCTAACCTCTCTGTACTTC. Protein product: CASSSLTSLYF. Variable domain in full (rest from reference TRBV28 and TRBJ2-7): DVKVTQSSRYLVKRTGEKVFLECVQDMDHENMFWYRQDPGLGLRLIYFSYDVKMKEKGDIPEGYSVSREKKERFSLILESASTNQTSMYLCASSSLTSLYFGPGTRLTVT.

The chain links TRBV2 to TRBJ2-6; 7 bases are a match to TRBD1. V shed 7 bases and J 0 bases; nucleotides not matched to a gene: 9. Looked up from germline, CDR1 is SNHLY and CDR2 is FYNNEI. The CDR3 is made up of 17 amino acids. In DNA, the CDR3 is TGTGCCAGCAACACCGGGACAGTGGCCTCTGGGGCCAACGTCCTGACTTTC. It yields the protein CASNTGTVASGANVLTF.

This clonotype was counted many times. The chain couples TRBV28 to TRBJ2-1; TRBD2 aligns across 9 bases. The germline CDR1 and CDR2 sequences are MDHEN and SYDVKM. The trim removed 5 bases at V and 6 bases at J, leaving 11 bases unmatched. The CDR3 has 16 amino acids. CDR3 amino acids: CASSPQEREDSNEQFF. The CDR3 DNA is TGTGCCAGCAGTCCCCAGGAGCGGGAGGACTCCAATGAGCAGTTCTTC. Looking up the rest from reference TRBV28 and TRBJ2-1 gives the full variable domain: DVKVTQSSRYLVKRTGEKVFLECVQDMDHENMFWYRQDPGLGLRLIYFSYDVKMKEKGDIPEGYSVSREKKERFSLILESASTNQTSMYLCASSPQEREDSNEQFFGPGTRLTVL.

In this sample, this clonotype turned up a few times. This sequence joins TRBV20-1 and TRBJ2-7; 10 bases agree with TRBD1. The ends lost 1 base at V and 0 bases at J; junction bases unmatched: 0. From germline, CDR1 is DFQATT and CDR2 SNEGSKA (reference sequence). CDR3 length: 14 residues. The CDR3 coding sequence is TGCAGTGCTAGAGGGGACAGGGGCTCCTACGAGCAGTACTTC. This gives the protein CSARGDRGSYEQYF.